These 21 T cell receptor beta chains came from one sample sequenced in a study of tumor-infiltrating lymphocytes in primary liver carcinoma. The authors made TCR beta cDNA from around 500 ng total RNA with a constant-region primer. The TCR beta library was amplified through three nested multiplex PCR rounds in a modified ARM-PCR procedure. The opening two PCR rounds, ten to eleven cycles each, paired TRBV1-TRBV30 forward primers with a C-beta reverse primer. TCRdb processed the multiplex PCR reads anew with MiXCR; each CDR3 protein has one entry. Of about 300,000 distinct CDR3 sequences listed, more than 55% were seen once; the top ten hold roughly 9%. Germline DNA was also extracted, with blood RNA taken from unsorted whole blood. The sequenced sample consisted of peripheral blood. The receptors derive from a man in his forties with primary liver carcinoma and hepatitis B virus infection.

In the case of this clonotype: This may be a read error, as it is one base from a much larger clone. The V and J genes are TRBV6-2 or TRBV6-3 and TRBJ2-2, with a tentative D call TRBD2 (5 bases). The CDR3 is 11 residues long. Looked up from germline, CDR1 is MNHEY and CDR2 is SVGEGT. The CDR3 sequence is CATHRTGELSF. In DNA form, the CDR3 reads TGTGCCACCCACCGCACCGGGGAGCTGTCTTTT.

On this clonotype itself: A read error may produce the germline difference seen at one junction end. The chain has TRBV18 and TRBJ1-2; no firm D call. CDR1 and CDR2 from the germline V gene are KGHSH and LQKENI. The CDR3 runs 14 residues. This CDR3 reads CASSPYRGPLGYAF. The CDR3 nucleotides are TGTGCCAGCTCACCGTACCGAGGACCCCTTGGCTACGCCTTC.

Points on this clonotype: Since a much larger clone is just one base distant, this may be a read error. This chain connects TRBV6-5 to TRBJ2-3, with 7 bases matching TRBD1. This CDR3 is built from 15 residues. Germline CDR1 and CDR2: MNHEY and SVGAGI. The CDR3, as DNA: TGTGCCAGCAGTTACTCCGTACCCAGGACAGGTACGCAGTATTTT. Amino acid sequence: CASSYSVPRTGTQYF.

The V call is TRBV28, the J call TRBJ1-2, with a possible D match to TRBD1 (5 bases). With 4 bases removed from V and 3 bases from J, the gap between germline ends came to 9 bases. Germline lookup yields CDR1 MDHEN and CDR2 SYDVKM. CDR3 size: 13 residues. The CDR3 DNA sequence: TGTGCCAGCAGTTCTCAGGGAGACTATGGCTACACCTTC. Translating gives CASSSQGDYGYTF.

This chain joins TRBV4-3 and TRBJ1-2, with D maybe TRBD1 (5 bases). Germline CDR1 reads LGHNA; CDR2 reads YSLEER. The CDR3 extends over 16 amino acids. V was shortened by 0 bases and J by 9 bases, with 20 bases between the two germline ends. The CDR3 DNA follows: TGCGCCAGCAGCCAAGATCTGAGATCTCCGGCGGGGCGCTACACCTTC. Its translation is CASSQDLRSPAGRYTF.

Note on this clonotype: A much more abundant neighbour one base away suggests this may be a read error. The CDR3 coding sequence is TGCAGCGTTGAGGACAGGGGTGCAGATACGCAGTATTTT. Its protein is CSVEDRGADTQYF. The J gene is TRBJ2-3, the V gene TRBV29-1; 9 bases are a match to TRBD1. The CDR3 has 13 amino acids. The V segment lost 3 bases and the J segment 4 bases; nucleotides outside the gene matches: 2. The germline V gene encodes CDR1 SQVTM and CDR2 ANQGSEA.

This clonotype was observed a single time. Just one base apart from a much larger clone, this may be a read error. CDR3: CASSPRGSISNQPKHF. In nucleotides, the CDR3 is TGTGCCAGCTCCCCCCGGGGCTCCATTAGCAATCAGCCCAAGCATTTT. V usage is TRBV6-5 and J usage is TRBJ1-5, with a tentative D call TRBD1 (5 bases). Germline CDR1 and CDR2: MNHEY and SVGAGI. CDR3 length: 16 amino acids.

The J gene is TRBJ2-2, the V gene TRBV5-1; 10 bases line up with TRBD1. Germline V gives CDR1 SGHRS, CDR2 YFSETQ. The V and J ends lost 0 bases and 9 bases, in that order; junction bases with no gene match: 8. The CDR3 consists of 16 residues. CDR3 DNA: TGCGCCAGCAGCTTGGACGGGACAGGGGTACCCTGGGAGCTGTTTTTT. This codes for CASSLDGTGVPWELFF.

Details on this clonotype: A much larger clonotype is one base distant, so this may be a read error. The chain joins TRBV5-5 to TRBJ2-3, with 7 bases identical to TRBD2. With V trimmed by 6 bases and J by 5 bases, 6 bases remained unmatched. Germline V lookup: CDR1 SGHKS, CDR2 YYEKEE (reference sequence). This CDR3 spans 13 amino acids. CDR3 sequence (DNA): TGTGCCAGCAACTACGGCGGGGGAGATACGCAGTATTTT. This codes for CASNYGGGDTQYF. The entire variable domain, with the rest obtained from reference TRBV5-5 and TRBJ2-3, is as follows: DAGVTQSPTHLIKTRGQQVTLRCSPISGHKSVSWYQQVLGQGPQFIFQYYEKEERGRGNFPDRFSARQFPNYSSELNVNALLLGDSALYLCASNYGGGDTQYFGPGTRLTVL.

The chain employs TRBV4-1 and TRBJ2-3; D not resolved. V lost 1 base to trimming and J lost 5 bases, with 16 bases between them. The CDR3 covers 16 residues. The germline CDR1 and CDR2 sequences are MGHRA and YSYEKL. The CDR3 reads CASSQASTPGVDTQYF. The CDR3 DNA reads TGCGCCAGCAGCCAAGCGAGCACTCCTGGTGTAGATACGCAGTATTTT.

There are a few counts of this clonotype. Germline is not matched at one junction end, which may reflect a read error. V is TRBV30 and J is TRBJ1-2, with 7 bases matching TRBD1. Germline loops: CDR1 GTSNPN, CDR2 SVGIG (reference sequence). CDR3 length equals 13 residues. Here the CDR3 DNA reads TGTGCCTGGACAGGACAGGACAACTATGACTACACCTTC. It yields the protein CAWTGQDNYDYTF.

The sample holds one count of this clonotype. V usage is TRBV6-4 and J usage is TRBJ2-3; D gene uncertain. The V end lost 0 bases, the J end lost 11 bases, and 18 bases lay between the germline ends. This CDR3 is 15 amino acids long. Germline V gene sequence: CDR1 MRHNA, CDR2 SNTAGT. The CDR3 region is CASSDSAEKPLRQYF. In nucleotides, the CDR3 is TGTGCCAGCAGTGACTCGGCAGAGAAGCCCCTTCGGCAGTATTTT.

This sequence joins TRBV6-5 and TRBJ2-5; possibly TRBD1 for D (6 bases). The CDR3 is 15 amino acids. V gave up 0 bases and J gave up 7 bases, with 15 bases separating them. In germline, CDR1 is MNHEY, CDR2 SVGAGI. The CDR3 nucleotides read TGTGCCAGCAGTTACTCGGGGGCAGGGTTTGGGACCCAGTACTTC. This codes for CASSYSGAGFGTQYF.

CDR3 DNA sequence: TGTGCCATCGCCGGGGCAGGGATCTATGGCTACACCTTC. As protein: CAIAGAGIYGYTF. The V call is TRBV10-3, the J call TRBJ1-2; a weak D match, TRBD1 (5 bases). The V end was cut by 8 bases, the J end by 4 bases, with 14 bases between. The germline V gene has CDR1 ENHRY and CDR2 SYGVKD. CDR3 size: 13 residues.

This clonotype was detected only a few times. The chain is built from TRBV6-1 and TRBJ1-1; 9 bases align to TRBD1. Trimming removed 7 bases from V and 4 bases from J; junction bases left unmatched: 4. The length of the CDR3 is 13 residues. Looked up from germline, CDR1 is MNHNS and CDR2 is SASEGT. CDR3 residues: CASNLDRGTEAFF. CDR3 DNA: TGTGCCAGCAACTTGGACAGGGGCACTGAAGCTTTCTTT.

Notes on this clonotype: The CDR3 does not close with the conserved phenylalanine or tryptophan, likely indicating a read error. The chain carries TRBV11-1 and TRBJ2-7; a possible D gene is TRBD1 (5 bases). Germline assignment: CDR1 SGHAT and CDR2 FQDESV (reference sequence). V lost 5 bases and J lost 7, with 24 bases in between. The CDR3 consists of 16 residues. For the CDR3, the DNA is TGTGCCAGCAGCCTGCGCGTCAGGGCGTCACTGGGAGAGCAGTACTTA. Translation: CASSLRVRASLGEQYL.

About this clonotype itself: Possible read error: a much larger clone is one base away. The chain is built from TRBV29-1 and TRBJ1-6; D possibly corresponds to TRBD1 (6 bases). CDR3 size: 13 residues. Looked up from germline, CDR1 is SQVTM and CDR2 is ANQGSEA. Trimming shortened V by 4 bases and J by 11 bases, and 15 bases separated the two germline ends. CDR3 nucleotides: TGCAGCGTTGGACCCGACAGGAATCCACCCCTCCACTTT. Amino acid sequence: CSVGPDRNPPLHF.

About this clonotype itself: This may stem from a read error, because a much larger clone lies one nucleotide away. The chain combines TRBV29-1 with TRBJ1-1; the D gene is possibly TRBD1 (5 bases). V was trimmed by 7 bases and J by 0 bases, leaving 9 bases between them. The CDR3 runs 12 residues. From germline, CDR1 is SQVTM and CDR2 ANQGSEA. The CDR3 protein is CSAGLVNTEAFF. The CDR3, as DNA: TGCAGCGCGGGACTCGTGAACACTGAAGCTTTCTTT.

This clonotype occurred many times. The chain is built from TRBV4-2 and TRBJ2-3; D may be TRBD2 (6 bases). V lost 4 bases, J lost 3 bases, and 23 bases lay in between. This CDR3 is built from 18 residues. Per the germline V gene, CDR1 is LGHNA and CDR2 is YNFKEQ. This chain's CDR3 is CASSRTPPGSGGTDTQYF. The DNA of the CDR3 is TGTGCCAGCAGCCGAACCCCCCCCGGTAGCGGTGGGACAGATACGCAGTATTTT.

With respect to this clonotype: One end of the junction does not line up with germline, which may come from a read error. This chain connects TRBV5-5 to TRBJ2-5; D ambiguous. Germline V CDR1 and CDR2: SGHKS, YYEKEE (reference sequence). The CDR3 is 15 amino acids. The chain's CDR3 is CAGSLESGPRETQYF. In DNA, the CDR3 is TGCGCCGGCAGCTTGGAATCAGGCCCTAGGGAGACCCAGTACTTC.

In its sample, this clonotype was seen once. The chain joins TRBV7-8 to TRBJ1-2; 7 nucleotides line up with TRBD1. CDR3 length: 16 amino acids. The V gene end was trimmed by 6 bases and the J gene end by 8 bases; junction bases not matched to a gene: 18. CDR1 is SGHVS and CDR2 is FQNEAQ in the germline V gene. CDR3 amino acids: CASSVGSSGGTGGYTF. CDR3 nucleotide sequence: TGTGCCAGCAGTGTAGGGTCTTCAGGGGGGACGGGAGGCTACACCTTC.